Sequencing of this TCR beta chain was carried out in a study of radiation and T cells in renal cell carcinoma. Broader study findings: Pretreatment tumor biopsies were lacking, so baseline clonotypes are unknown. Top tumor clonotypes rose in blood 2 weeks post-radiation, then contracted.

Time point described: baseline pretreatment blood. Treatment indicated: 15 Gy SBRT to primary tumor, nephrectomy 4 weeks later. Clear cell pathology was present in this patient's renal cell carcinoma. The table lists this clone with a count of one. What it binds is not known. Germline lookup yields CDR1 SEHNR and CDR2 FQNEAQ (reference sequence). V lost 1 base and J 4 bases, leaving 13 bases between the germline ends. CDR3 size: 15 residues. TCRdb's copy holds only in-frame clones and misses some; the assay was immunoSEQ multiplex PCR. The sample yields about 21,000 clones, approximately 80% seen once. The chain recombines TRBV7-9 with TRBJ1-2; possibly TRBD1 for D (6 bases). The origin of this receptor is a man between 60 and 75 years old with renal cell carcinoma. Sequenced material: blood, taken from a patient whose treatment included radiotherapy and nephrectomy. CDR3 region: CASSLGRGFGYGYTF. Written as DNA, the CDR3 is TGTGCCAGCAGCTTAGGTAGGGGGTTCGGCTATGGCTACACCTTC. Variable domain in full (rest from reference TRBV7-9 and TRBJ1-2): DTGVSQNPRHKITKRGQNVTFRCDPISEHNRLYWYRQTLGQGPEFLTYFQNEAQLEKSRLLSDRFSAERPKGSFSTLEIQRTEQGDSAMYLCASSLGRGFGYGYTFGSGTRLTVV.